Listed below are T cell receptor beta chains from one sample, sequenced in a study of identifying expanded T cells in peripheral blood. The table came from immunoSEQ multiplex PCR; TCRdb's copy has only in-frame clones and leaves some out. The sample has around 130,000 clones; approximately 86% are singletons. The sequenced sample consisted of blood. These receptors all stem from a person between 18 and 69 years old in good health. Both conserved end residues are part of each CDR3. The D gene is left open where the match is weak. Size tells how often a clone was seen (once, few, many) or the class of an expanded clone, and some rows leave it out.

CDR3aa: CASSDNSGRLNEQFF
CDR3nt: TGCGCCAGCAGTGATAATAGCGGGAGGTTAAATGAGCAGTTCTTC
abundance: -
v_gene: TRBV10-1
j_gene: TRBJ2-1
d_gene: TRBD2

CDR3aa: CASSLEQENEKLFF
CDR3nt: TGTGCCAGCAGCTTGGAACAGGAGAATGAAAAACTGTTTTTT
abundance: -
v_gene: TRBV5-4
j_gene: TRBJ1-4
d_gene: -

CDR3aa: CASSFGARGEKLFF
CDR3nt: TGTGCCAGCAGCTTTGGGGCGCGGGGTGAAAAACTGTTTTTT
abundance: -
v_gene: TRBV5-6
j_gene: TRBJ1-4
d_gene: -

CDR3aa: CATSRDVYEIAKNIQYF
CDR3nt: TGTGCCACCAGCAGAGATGTCTACGAGATAGCCAAAAACATTCAGTACTTC
abundance: -
v_gene: TRBV15
j_gene: TRBJ2-4
d_gene: -

CDR3aa: CASSPYEVGGDYQETQYF
CDR3nt: TGCGCCAGCAGCCCCTACGAGGTGGGCGGGGATTACCAAGAGACCCAGTACTTC
abundance: -
v_gene: TRBV5-1
j_gene: TRBJ2-5
d_gene: -

CDR3aa: CASSLSRAGEDEQYF
CDR3nt: TGTGCCAGCAGTTTATCGAGGGCAGGGGAGGACGAGCAGTACTTC
abundance: few
v_gene: TRBV27
j_gene: TRBJ2-7
d_gene: -

CDR3aa: CASSDRSYNSPLHF
CDR3nt: TGCGCCAGCAGTGACAGGTCCTATAATTCACCCCTCCACTTT
abundance: -
v_gene: TRBV4-1
j_gene: TRBJ1-6
d_gene: -

CDR3aa: CASRSSGRAYEQYF
CDR3nt: TGTGCCAGCAGGTCTAGCGGGCGGGCCTACGAGCAGTACTTC
abundance: -
v_gene: TRBV28
j_gene: TRBJ2-7
d_gene: TRBD2

CDR3aa: CASSYTPDTEAFF
CDR3nt: TGTGCCAGCAGCTATACACCGGACACTGAAGCTTTCTTT
abundance: -
v_gene: TRBV7-9
j_gene: TRBJ1-1
d_gene: -

CDR3aa: CASSPWAGDSNQPQHF
CDR3nt: TGTGCCAGCAGCCCTTGGGCAGGAGATAGCAATCAGCCCCAGCATTTT
abundance: -
v_gene: TRBV5-6
j_gene: TRBJ1-5
d_gene: -

CDR3aa: CASSPIQREWDTGELFF
CDR3nt: TGTGCCAGCAGCCCTATCCAGCGGGAGTGGGACACCGGGGAGCTGTTTTTT
abundance: -
v_gene: TRBV11-2
j_gene: TRBJ2-2
d_gene: TRBD2

CDR3aa: CASSPLGGAISYEQYF
CDR3nt: TGCGCCAGCAGCCCCCTCGGGGGGGCAATCTCCTACGAGCAGTACTTC
abundance: -
v_gene: TRBV5-1
j_gene: TRBJ2-7
d_gene: TRBD2

CDR3aa: CAISESSGRTNYGYTF
CDR3nt: TGTGCCATCAGTGAGTCGAGCGGACGGACCAACTATGGCTACACCTTC
abundance: -
v_gene: TRBV10-3
j_gene: TRBJ1-2
d_gene: -

CDR3aa: CATSRDSAGGPGIQYF
CDR3nt: TGTGCCACCAGCAGAGACAGCGCGGGAGGGCCGGGCATTCAGTACTTC
abundance: -
v_gene: TRBV15
j_gene: TRBJ2-4
d_gene: TRBD2

CDR3aa: CASSPDGPAYGYTF
CDR3nt: TGTGCCAGCAGCCCCGACGGGCCTGCCTATGGCTACACCTTC
abundance: -
v_gene: TRBV7-2
j_gene: TRBJ1-2
d_gene: -

CDR3aa: CASSFGQKETQYF
CDR3nt: TGTGCCAGCAGCTTTGGACAGAAAGAGACCCAGTACTTC
abundance: -
v_gene: TRBV7-8
j_gene: TRBJ2-5
d_gene: -

CDR3aa: CASSWGYEQYF
CDR3nt: TGTGCCAGCAGCTGGGGGTACGAGCAGTACTTC
abundance: -
v_gene: TRBV7-2
j_gene: TRBJ2-7
d_gene: -

CDR3aa: CASSGGTLYNEQFF
CDR3nt: TGCGCCAGCAGCGGCGGGACCCTCTACAATGAGCAGTTCTTC
abundance: few
v_gene: TRBV4-3
j_gene: TRBJ2-1
d_gene: -

CDR3aa: CASSLQVADSYNEQFF
CDR3nt: TGTGCCAGCAGCCTACAGGTAGCGGACTCCTACAATGAGCAGTTCTTC
abundance: once
v_gene: TRBV11-2
j_gene: TRBJ2-1
d_gene: -

CDR3aa: CASSRSGFSYEQYF
CDR3nt: TGTGCCAGCAGCCGCTCGGGGTTCTCCTACGAGCAGTACTTC
abundance: -
v_gene: TRBV7-2
j_gene: TRBJ2-7
d_gene: -